The clone carrying this T cell receptor (beta chain) has just a few counts. Antigen specificity is unknown. The sample comes from a study of T cells in Graves' hyperthyroidism and ophthalmopathy. Notes on the study in general: A model of 13 V-J pairs discriminated ophthalmopathy from stable hyperthyroidism. The model predicted ophthalmopathy a median about 6.6 months before onset.

The V segment lost 2 bases and the J segment 8 bases; nucleotides outside the gene matches: 6. The CDR3 spans 15 residues. Germline CDR1 LNHDA, CDR2 SQIVND (reference sequence). The source material, RNA transcripts, was used to amplify TCR beta CDR3 regions. A set of HTBI primers served as the primers for a first-round RT-PCR of the TCR CDR3. TCRdb independently ran MiXCR on the multiplex PCR reads; one entry per CDR3 protein. The table includes about 500,000 distinct CDR3 sequences, 15% to 20% detected once. What was sequenced was blood. The TCR was taken from a woman aged 25 to 39 with Graves' ophthalmopathy. The genes are TRBV19 and TRBJ2-1, with TRBD2 matching over 10 bases. In DNA, the CDR3 is TGTGCCAGTAGTATATCGGGACTAGCGCGCCATGAGCAGTTCTTC. This translates into CASSISGLARHEQFF. Full variable domain (remainder filled in from reference TRBV19 and TRBJ2-1): DGGITQSPKYLFRKEGQNVTLSCEQNLNHDAMYWYRQDPGQGLRLIYYSQIVNDFQKGDIAEGYSVSREKKESFPLTVTSAQKNPTAFYLCASSISGLARHEQFFGPGTRLTVL.